What follows are 18 T cell receptor beta chains derived from one specimen sequenced in a study of blood T cell repertoires in COVID-19. Profiling relied on immunoSEQ multiplex PCR, and the TCRdb table lists in-frame clones only, not all of them. Of 200,000 to 250,000 clones listed, roughly four fifths were seen once; the top ten hold under 10%. Sequencing input: peripheral blood. These receptors were collected from an elderly woman with COVID-19, enrolled during active disease.

This chain connects TRBV11-2 to TRBJ1-1; TRBD1 aligns across 8 bases. Trimming took 5 bases from V and 7 from J; bases not matched to a gene: 3. Germline lookup yields CDR1 SGHAT and CDR2 FQNNGV. CDR3 length: 12 residues. As DNA, the CDR3 is TGTGCCAGCAGCCTAGGACAGGGTGAAGCTTTCTTT. It translates to CASSLGQGEAFF.

The rearrangement joins TRBV5-6 to TRBJ1-4; D gene uncertain. This CDR3 spans 14 amino acids. In germline, CDR1 is SGHDT, CDR2 YYEEEE. V lost 1 base and J lost 0, with 4 bases in between. The CDR3 DNA is TGTGCCAGCAGCTTGCCGGCAACTAATGAAAAACTGTTTTTT. This sequence encodes CASSLPATNEKLFF.

V usage is TRBV5-1 and J usage is TRBJ1-2; D is possibly TRBD1 (6 bases). Germline CDR1 SGHRS, CDR2 YFSETQ. Deletions cut 4 bases from V and 7 bases from J, with 20 bases between. The CDR3 runs 15 residues. The CDR3 protein is CASSPSTGGITGYTF. Here the CDR3 DNA reads TGCGCCAGCAGCCCTTCGACAGGAGGCATTACTGGCTACACCTTC.

In its sample, this clone was seen a few times. This sequence joins TRBV18 and TRBJ1-5; D is unclear. Germline V gene data show CDR1 as KGHSH and CDR2 as LQKENI. V lost 4 bases and J 5 bases, leaving 15 bases between the germline ends. The CDR3 covers 15 residues. CDR3 loop: CASSHRDRPHQPQHF. The CDR3 DNA follows: TGTGCCAGCTCACACCGGGATCGCCCCCATCAGCCCCAGCATTTT.

This clone appeared many times. The rearrangement uses TRBV9 and TRBJ2-3, with D possibly being TRBD1 (6 bases). Trimming shortened V by 3 bases and J by 12 bases, and 17 bases separated the two germline ends. This CDR3 is built from 13 residues. Germline values: CDR1 SGDLS, CDR2 YYNGEE. The CDR3 bases are TGTGCCAGCAGCGCCTCGATAGACAGGAGTCAGTATTTT. It encodes CASSASIDRSQYF.

The chain recombines TRBV10-3 with TRBJ2-5, with D possibly matching TRBD2 (6 bases). The length of the CDR3 is 14 residues. Germline loops: CDR1 ENHRY, CDR2 SYGVKD. V shed 0 bases and J shed 4 bases, with 9 bases lying between them. For the CDR3, the DNA is TGTGCCATCAGTGAGTCGACCGGGGGAGAGACCCAGTACTTC. This sequence encodes CAISESTGGETQYF.

The gene calls are TRBV5-1 and TRBJ2-1; TRBD1 aligns across 7 bases. CDR3 length: 15 amino acids. CDR1 and CDR2 (germline): SGHRS, YFSETQ. The junction had 5 bases not matched to a gene; V was cut back by 2 bases and J by 3 bases. The CDR3, as DNA: TGCGCCAGCAGCTTAATAGGGGGCGACTACAATGAGCAGTTCTTC. It specifies CASSLIGGDYNEQFF.

J is TRBJ2-7 and V is TRBV5-1; 9 bases map to TRBD2. The CDR3 contains 16 residues. V shed 0 bases and J 4 bases; nucleotides not matched to a gene: 8. Germline assignment: CDR1 SGHRS and CDR2 YFSETQ. The CDR3 region is CASSLAGGGGAYEQYF. The CDR3 DNA reads as TGCGCCAGCAGCTTGGCCGGCGGCGGGGGGGCGTACGAGCAGTACTTC.

The chain carries TRBV25-1 and TRBJ2-3; a weak D match, TRBD1 (5 bases). Germline loops: CDR1 MGHDK, CDR2 SYGVNS. Trimming cost V 6 bases and J 0 bases, with 13 bases left between them. The CDR3 extends over 15 amino acids. The CDR3 is CASRIRQGSTDTQYF. The CDR3, as DNA: TGTGCCAGCAGAATACGGCAGGGAAGCACAGATACGCAGTATTTT.

This chain connects TRBV29-1 to TRBJ2-1; D remains ambiguous. CDR3 length equals 17 residues. The V and J ends lost 0 bases and 0 bases respectively, with 15 bases between them. Germline V gene lookup returns CDR1 SQVTM and CDR2 ANQGSEA. The DNA of the CDR3 is TGCAGCGTTGAAGAGGAGAAAACGGCCCGCTCCTACAATGAGCAGTTCTTC. Residues: CSVEEEKTARSYNEQFF.

The chain employs TRBV19 and TRBJ1-3, with TRBD1 matching over 9 bases. V lost 9 bases and J lost 3; bases outside the gene matches: 6. Germline-derived CDR1 and CDR2 are LNHDA and SQIVND (reference sequence). The CDR3 is 14 amino acids. CDR3 residues: CARGQGRGGNTIYF. The CDR3, as DNA: TGTGCCAGGGGACAGGGAAGGGGTGGAAACACCATATATTTT. Filled out from reference TRBV19 and TRBJ1-3, the complete variable domain reads DGGITQSPKYLFRKEGQNVTLSCEQNLNHDAMYWYRQDPGQGLRLIYYSQIVNDFQKGDIAEGYSVSREKKESFPLTVTSAQKNPTAFYLCARGQGRGGNTIYFGEGSWLTVV.

The chain carries TRBV29-1 and TRBJ1-1; D ambiguous. The CDR3 is 14 amino acids. Between the trimmed V and J ends, which lost 7 bases and 7 bases, there was a span of 22 bases. Germline V lookup: CDR1 SQVTM, CDR2 ANQGSEA. CDR3: CSAAISPRPDEAFF. The CDR3 nucleotides read TGCAGCGCTGCAATTTCCCCTCGCCCAGATGAAGCTTTCTTT. Based on the CDR3 plus reference TRBV29-1 and TRBJ1-1, the full variable domain is SAVISQKPSRDICQRGTSLTIQCQVDSQVTMMFWYRQQPGQSLTLIATANQGSEATYESGFVIDKFPISRPNLTFSTLTVSNMSPEDSSIYLCSAAISPRPDEAFFGQGTRLTVV.

This clone was observed once. V is TRBV28 and J is TRBJ2-5; a weak D match, TRBD2 (7 bases). V lost 7 bases and J lost 2, with 14 bases in between. The CDR3 is 14 amino acids. Germline V lookup: CDR1 MDHEN, CDR2 SYDVKM. The CDR3 spells CASTVGGRQETQYF. The CDR3 nucleotides are TGTGCCAGCACGGTCGGGGGGCGACAAGAGACCCAGTACTTC.

Turning to this clone: This sample includes further DNA sequences coding for the same CDR3. The V gene is TRBV25-1, the J gene TRBJ1-1; 7 bases are shared with TRBD1. Germline assignment: CDR1 MGHDK and CDR2 SYGVNS. The CDR3 has 16 amino acids. The junction had 5 bases not matched to a gene; V was cut back by 1 base and J by 0 bases. CDR3 sequence: CASSEWDSLMNTEAFF. CDR3 nucleotides: TGTGCCAGCAGTGAATGGGACAGCCTTATGAACACTGAAGCTTTCTTT.

V gene TRBV19 combines with J gene TRBJ1-1; D unresolved. The CDR3 extends over 15 amino acids. Looked up from germline, CDR1 is LNHDA and CDR2 is SQIVND (reference sequence). Deletions cut 6 bases from V and 0 bases from J, with 14 bases between. In nucleotides, the CDR3 is TGTGCCAGTAGGCACCTCCCGGGGATGAACACTGAAGCTTTCTTT. This translates into CASRHLPGMNTEAFF.

V gene TRBV11-2 combines with J gene TRBJ2-7; 7 bases agree with TRBD1. Germline V gene data show CDR1 as SGHAT and CDR2 as FQNNGV. CDR3 length: 16 residues. With V trimmed by 3 bases and J by 1 base, 9 bases remained unmatched. The CDR3 coding sequence is TGTGCCAGCAGCTTGGGTCTACAGGGGATGTCCTACGAGCAGTACTTC. It yields the protein CASSLGLQGMSYEQYF. Full variable domain (rest looked up from reference TRBV11-2 and TRBJ2-7): EAGVAQSPRYKIIEKRQSVAFWCNPISGHATLYWYQQILGQGPKLLIQFQNNGVVDDSQLPKDRFSAERLKGVDSTLKIQPAKLEDSAVYLCASSLGLQGMSYEQYFGPGTRLTVT.

The V gene is TRBV7-2, the J gene TRBJ2-7; D perhaps matches TRBD2 (6 bases). Trimming stripped 5 bases from V and 3 bases from J, with 14 bases between. The CDR3 has 14 amino acids. Germline CDR1 reads SGHTA; CDR2 reads FQGNSA. The CDR3 DNA follows: TGTGCCAGCAGCCCTAGGGCGGGGCGCTACGAGCAGTACTTC. Residues: CASSPRAGRYEQYF.

The chain recombines TRBV12-3 or TRBV12-4 with TRBJ1-5; D ambiguous. Deletions cut 3 bases from V and 1 base from J, with 4 bases between. CDR3 length equals 13 residues. CDR3 sequence: CASSFQSNQPQHF. DNA for the CDR3: TGTGCCAGCAGTTTCCAGAGCAATCAGCCCCAGCATTTT.